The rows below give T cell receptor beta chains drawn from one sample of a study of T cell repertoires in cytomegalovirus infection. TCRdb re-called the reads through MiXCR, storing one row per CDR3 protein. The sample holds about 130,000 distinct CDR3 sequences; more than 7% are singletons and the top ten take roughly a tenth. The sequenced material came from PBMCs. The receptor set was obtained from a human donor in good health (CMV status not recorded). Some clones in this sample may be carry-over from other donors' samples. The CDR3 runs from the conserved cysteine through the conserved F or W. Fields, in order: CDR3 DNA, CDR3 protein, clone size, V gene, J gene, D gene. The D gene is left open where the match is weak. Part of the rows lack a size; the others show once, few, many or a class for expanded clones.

CDR3nt: TGTGCCAGCAGCTCCGGGACAGGAACTGAAGCTTTCTTT
CDR3aa: CASSSGTGTEAFF
abundance: many
v_gene: TRBV2
j_gene: TRBJ1-1
d_gene: TRBD1

CDR3nt: TGTGCCACCAGCAGAGATTTGGACAGGGACTATGGCTACACCTTC
CDR3aa: CATSRDLDRDYGYTF
abundance: many
v_gene: TRBV15
j_gene: TRBJ1-2
d_gene: TRBD1

CDR3nt: TGTGCCAGCAGTTACTCAAGTATGCTAGCTTACACCGGGGAGCTGTTTTTT
CDR3aa: CASSYSSMLAYTGELFF
abundance: many
v_gene: TRBV6-2/TRBV6-3
j_gene: TRBJ2-2
d_gene: .

CDR3nt: TGCGCCAGCAGCCAAGCCACAAGGGGGGGGGCAGACACCGGGGAGCTGTTTTTT
CDR3aa: CASSQATRGGADTGELFF
abundance: many
v_gene: TRBV4-1
j_gene: TRBJ2-2
d_gene: .

CDR3nt: TGTGCTACATTTACAGAGCGCAGCTATGGCTACACCTTC
CDR3aa: CATFTERSYGYTF
abundance: few
v_gene: TRBV2
j_gene: TRBJ1-2
d_gene: .

CDR3nt: TGTGCCAGCAGTTCCCCACAGGGGGCCGCGGAGACCCAGTACTTC
CDR3aa: CASSSPQGAAETQYF
abundance: many
v_gene: TRBV6-6
j_gene: TRBJ2-5
d_gene: TRBD1

CDR3nt: TGTGCCAGCAGTGAAGTTGTCGCTAGCAGTGAGCAGTTCTTC
CDR3aa: CASSEVVASSEQFF
abundance: few
v_gene: TRBV2
j_gene: TRBJ2-1
d_gene: .

CDR3nt: TGCAGTGCAGCCCAAGGAGCGGGGGTTGTCGATACGCAGTATTTT
CDR3aa: CSAAQGAGVVDTQYF
abundance: .
v_gene: TRBV20-1
j_gene: TRBJ2-3
d_gene: TRBD2

CDR3nt: TGTGCCAGCAGTCCCTTCGGACAGGGGGTCGAGACCCGGTACTTC
CDR3aa: CASSPFGQGVETRYF
abundance: .
v_gene: TRBV28
j_gene: TRBJ2-5
d_gene: TRBD1

CDR3nt: TGCAGTGCTAGAGACGCTGCCGGTGGGTACGAGCAGTACTTC
CDR3aa: CSARDAAGGYEQYF
abundance: few
v_gene: TRBV20-1
j_gene: TRBJ2-7
d_gene: .

CDR3nt: TGCGCCAGCAGCCACACAGGGTCCCGGAACACCGGGGAGCTGTTTTTT
CDR3aa: CASSHTGSRNTGELFF
abundance: few
v_gene: TRBV4-1
j_gene: TRBJ2-2
d_gene: .

CDR3nt: TGTGCCAGCAGCCAGGGAGTCGGGGAGCAGTTCTTC
CDR3aa: CASSQGVGEQFF
abundance: many
v_gene: TRBV7-2
j_gene: TRBJ2-1
d_gene: .

CDR3nt: TGTGCCAGCAGCTTTCGGACAGGCCTAACCTACGAGCAGTACTTC
CDR3aa: CASSFRTGLTYEQYF
abundance: .
v_gene: TRBV5-4
j_gene: TRBJ2-7
d_gene: TRBD1

CDR3nt: TGCGCCAGCAGCCAAGATCTAGCTAGTTCTTCAGATACGCAGTATTTT
CDR3aa: CASSQDLASSSDTQYF
abundance: .
v_gene: TRBV4-1
j_gene: TRBJ2-3
d_gene: .

CDR3nt: TGTGCCAGCAGCATTCCCCCCTTTAGGGCTCTTCCTAATGTGGCTGAAGCTTTCTTT
CDR3aa: CASSIPPFRALPNVAEAFF
abundance: many
v_gene: TRBV28
j_gene: TRBJ1-1
d_gene: .

CDR3nt: TGTGCCAGTAACGGTTGGGACAGCTGGAACACTGAAGCTTTCTTT
CDR3aa: CASNGWDSWNTEAFF
abundance: few
v_gene: TRBV19
j_gene: TRBJ1-1
d_gene: TRBD1

CDR3nt: TGTGCCATCAGTGACGACAGTACTAGCACAGATACGCAGTATTTT
CDR3aa: CAISDDSTSTDTQYF
abundance: many
v_gene: TRBV10-3
j_gene: TRBJ2-3
d_gene: .

CDR3nt: TGTGCCAGCAGCCAGCCGGGACAGAAAAAAAACTATGGCTACACCTTC
CDR3aa: CASSQPGQKKNYGYTF
abundance: many
v_gene: TRBV7-2
j_gene: TRBJ1-2
d_gene: TRBD1

CDR3nt: TGTGCCAGCAGCCAAGAAAGGATTCCGGGAAACACCATATATTTT
CDR3aa: CASSQERIPGNTIYF
abundance: many
v_gene: TRBV14
j_gene: TRBJ1-3
d_gene: .

CDR3nt: TGTGCCAGCAGACGGTCGAACACCGGGGAGCTGTTTTTT
CDR3aa: CASRRSNTGELFF
abundance: many
v_gene: TRBV2
j_gene: TRBJ2-2
d_gene: .

CDR3nt: TGCAGCGTTGGACAGGGGACTAACTATGGCTACACCTTC
CDR3aa: CSVGQGTNYGYTF
abundance: few
v_gene: TRBV29-1
j_gene: TRBJ1-2
d_gene: TRBD1

CDR3nt: TGCGCCAGCAGCCTTTTGCGGGGCGATGAGCAGTTCTTC
CDR3aa: CASSLLRGDEQFF
abundance: few
v_gene: TRBV4-1
j_gene: TRBJ2-1
d_gene: .

CDR3nt: TGTGCCAGCAGTTTATCTTTAGGGGTGGATCCTGAAGCTTTCTTT
CDR3aa: CASSLSLGVDPEAFF
abundance: many
v_gene: TRBV28
j_gene: TRBJ1-1
d_gene: .

CDR3nt: TGTGCCAGCAGCCCAGCGACTAACTACGAGCAGTACTTC
CDR3aa: CASSPATNYEQYF
abundance: many
v_gene: TRBV7-9
j_gene: TRBJ2-7
d_gene: .

CDR3nt: TGTGCCAGCAGCCTTGGACAGGGAGAGAGTGGCTACACCTTC
CDR3aa: CASSLGQGESGYTF
abundance: many
v_gene: TRBV7-2
j_gene: TRBJ1-2
d_gene: TRBD1

CDR3nt: TGTGCCAGCAGGGCTCAGGCTAACTATGGCTACACCTTC
CDR3aa: CASRAQANYGYTF
abundance: many
v_gene: TRBV28
j_gene: TRBJ1-2
d_gene: .

CDR3nt: TGTGCCAGCAGCTCCAGAGGGGGTACGGGGGGAAACACCATATATTTT
CDR3aa: CASSSRGGTGGNTIYF
abundance: few
v_gene: TRBV13
j_gene: TRBJ1-3
d_gene: .

CDR3nt: TGTGCCACCAGCAGAGTGACAGGGGGCGACGAGCAGTACTTC
CDR3aa: CATSRVTGGDEQYF
abundance: .
v_gene: TRBV15
j_gene: TRBJ2-7
d_gene: TRBD1

CDR3nt: TGTGCCAGCAGCTTAAGAGGGCTACCCGACTACGAGCAGTACTTC
CDR3aa: CASSLRGLPDYEQYF
abundance: many
v_gene: TRBV7-9
j_gene: TRBJ2-7
d_gene: .

CDR3nt: TGTGCCAGTAGTATAGATCCACCCGGGGAGCTGTTTTTT
CDR3aa: CASSIDPPGELFF
abundance: few
v_gene: TRBV19
j_gene: TRBJ2-2
d_gene: .

CDR3nt: TGTGCCAGCAGACCGACAGGACTTAGCACAGATACGCAGTATTTT
CDR3aa: CASRPTGLSTDTQYF
abundance: .
v_gene: TRBV5-4
j_gene: TRBJ2-3
d_gene: .

CDR3nt: TGTGCCACCGCATCCTCAGGTAGCAATCAGCCCCAGCATTTT
CDR3aa: CATASSGSNQPQHF
abundance: many
v_gene: TRBV24-1
j_gene: TRBJ1-5
d_gene: .

CDR3nt: TGCAGTGCTAAGGGACAGCTCTACGAGCAGTACTTC
CDR3aa: CSAKGQLYEQYF
abundance: many
v_gene: TRBV20-1
j_gene: TRBJ2-7
d_gene: TRBD1